These T cell receptor beta chains were read from a single sample in a study of T cells in localized non-small cell lung cancer. This table comes from immunoSEQ multiplex PCR, and its TCRdb copy is limited to in-frame clones, with some not included. The profile shows around 30,000 clones, roughly 87% of them singletons. Material: peripheral blood, obtained before any cancer treatment. The origin of the receptors is a male donor at least 60 years old with stage I lung adenocarcinoma. The CDR3 runs from the conserved cysteine through the conserved F or W. D genes are given only for firm matches. Clone size is stated in some rows and not others, as once, few, many or a class when expanded.

TRBJ1-2 | . | once | TRBV6-6 | TGTGCCAGCAGGTTACAGGGCCCTACTAACTATGGCTACACCTTC | CASRLQGPTNYGYTF
TRBJ2-7 | TRBD2 | . | TRBV6-1 | TGTGCCAGCAGGACTAGCGGGGGGTACGAGCAGTACTTC | CASRTSGGYEQYF
TRBJ1-5 | . | . | TRBV7-2 | TGTGCCAGCAGCTTAGAACGTACTCAGCCCCAGCATTTT | CASSLERTQPQHF
TRBJ2-2 | . | . | TRBV11-2 | TGTGCCAGCAGCTTAGAGTATGGCAGCCCCACCGGGGAGCTGTTTTTT | CASSLEYGSPTGELFF
TRBJ1-1 | . | . | TRBV6-1 | TGTGCCAGCAGTGATCTAAGCGGACTGGCCACTGAAGCTTTCTTT | CASSDLSGLATEAFF
TRBJ2-1 | . | . | TRBV19 | TGTGCCAGTAGTATGTTTGAGGCCAATGAGCAGTTCTTC | CASSMFEANEQFF
TRBJ1-2 | TRBD1 | . | TRBV6-5 | TGTGCCAGCAGTTTCGGACAGGGGGCCTATGGCTACACCTTC | CASSFGQGAYGYTF
TRBJ1-3 | . | . | TRBV11-2 | TGTGCCAGCAGCTTAGTAGCAGGGGCCGGAAACACCATATATTTT | CASSLVAGAGNTIYF
TRBJ2-2 | TRBD1 | . | TRBV5-1 | TGCGCCAGCAGCTTCCGACAGGGGACCGGGGAGCTGTTTTTT | CASSFRQGTGELFF
TRBJ1-1 | . | . | TRBV29-1 | TGCAGCGTCCTCGTTTCGGTAGGCGCGACTGAAGCTTTCTTT | CSVLVSVGATEAFF
TRBJ2-5 | TRBD2 | . | TRBV7-2 | TGTGCCAGCAGCTTAGGGACTAGCGGGGGGGCAGGAGAGACCCAGTACTTC | CASSLGTSGGAGETQYF
TRBJ2-5 | TRBD2 | . | TRBV28 | TGTGCCAGTAAGGGGAATGCGGGGGGGCGAGGAGAGACCCAGTACTTC | CASKGNAGGRGETQYF
TRBJ1-2 | . | . | TRBV29-1 | TGCAGCGTGCTCCGGGACACGACTAACTATGGCTACACCTTC | CSVLRDTTNYGYTF
TRBJ1-6 | . | few | TRBV6-5 | TGTGCCAGCAGTTACTCTTCGGGGCGGCGCGGTTCACCCCTCCACTTT | CASSYSSGRRGSPLHF
TRBJ2-7 | . | . | TRBV30 | TGTGCCTGGAGAGTTGGCCAGGGCCTACTCTACGAGCAGTACTTC | CAWRVGQGLLYEQYF
TRBJ1-6 | . | . | TRBV14 | TGTGCCAGCAGCCAAGGGCAAGGGTTGAATTCACCCCTCCACTTT | CASSQGQGLNSPLHF
TRBJ2-2 | . | . | TRBV5-1 | TGCGCCAGCAGCCGCACTAGAGTCACCGGGGAGCTGTTTTTT | CASSRTRVTGELFF
TRBJ1-3 | . | . | TRBV29-1 | TGCAGCGTTGTTAGGGGATCTGGAAACACCATATATTTT | CSVVRGSGNTIYF
TRBJ2-3 | . | once | TRBV10-3 | TGTGCCATCAGTGAGTCGTGGAGCACAGATACGCAGTATTTT | CAISESWSTDTQYF
TRBJ1-5 | . | . | TRBV19 | TGTGCCAGTAGTATAGTGTCCGGTCCGGGGTATCAGCCCCAGCATTTT | CASSIVSGPGYQPQHF
TRBJ1-1 | . | medium-sized | TRBV5-4 | TGTGCCAGCAGCTTGCCGGGGATGAACACTGAAGCTTTCTTT | CASSLPGMNTEAFF
TRBJ2-5 | . | . | TRBV5-4 | TGTGCCAGCAGCTTGGATTCAGGAACGGGGGAGACCCAGTACTTC | CASSLDSGTGETQYF
TRBJ2-3 | . | . | TRBV7-9 | TGTGCCAGCAGCTTGTCCGGGGGCACAGATACGCAGTATTTT | CASSLSGGTDTQYF
TRBJ1-1 | . | . | TRBV30 | TGTGCCTGGAGTCTCCAAGGGAACACTGAAGCTTTCTTT | CAWSLQGNTEAFF
TRBJ1-1 | . | . | TRBV7-9 | TGTGCCAGCAGCTTAGACCTCTCCCCTGAAGCTTTCTTT | CASSLDLSPEAFF
TRBJ2-5 | . | . | TRBV28 | TGTGCCAGCAGTTGGCTTAGTTATAGATTTCAAGAGACCCAGTACTTC | CASSWLSYRFQETQYF
TRBJ2-1 | . | . | TRBV4-2 | TGTGCCAGCAGCCACCACGGGTCGAGGGGGGCGCCCTACAATGAGCAGTTCTTC | CASSHHGSRGAPYNEQFF
TRBJ2-3 | . | . | TRBV5-1 | TGCGCCAGCAGCTCCTCCCCCAGGGTGCCGCCAGATACGCAGTATTTT | CASSSSPRVPPDTQYF
TRBJ1-1 | . | . | TRBV28 | TGTGCCAGCACCCTATTCGGAGGACAGAACACTGAAGCTTTCTTT | CASTLFGGQNTEAFF
TRBJ2-3 | . | . | TRBV10-3 | TGTGCCGTCAAACGGGGGGCCGGGACAGATACGCAGTATTTT | CAVKRGAGTDTQYF
TRBJ1-1 | TRBD1 | . | TRBV28 | TGTGCCAGCAGCCCCGAAGACAGGGACACTGAAGCTTTCTTT | CASSPEDRDTEAFF
TRBJ2-2 | . | few | TRBV6-5 | TGTGCCAGCAGTTACCGTAATGTGGGCACCGGGGAGCTGTTTTTT | CASSYRNVGTGELFF
TRBJ2-3 | . | once | TRBV20-1 | TGCAGTCACGGAGGAGGGGGTTTGCAGTATTTT | CSHGGGGLQYF